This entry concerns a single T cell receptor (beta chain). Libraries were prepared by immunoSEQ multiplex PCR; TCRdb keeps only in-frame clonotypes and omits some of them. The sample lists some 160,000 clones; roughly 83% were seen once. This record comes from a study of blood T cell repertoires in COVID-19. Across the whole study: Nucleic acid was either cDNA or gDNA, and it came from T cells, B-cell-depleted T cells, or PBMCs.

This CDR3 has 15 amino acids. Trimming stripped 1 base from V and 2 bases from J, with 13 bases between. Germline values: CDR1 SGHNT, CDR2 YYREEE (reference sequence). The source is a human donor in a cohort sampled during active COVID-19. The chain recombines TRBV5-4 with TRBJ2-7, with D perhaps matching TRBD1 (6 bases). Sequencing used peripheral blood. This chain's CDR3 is CASSLTGKGPYEQYF. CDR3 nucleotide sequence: TGTGCCAGCAGCTTGACAGGGAAGGGCCCCTACGAGCAGTACTTC.